The subject of this entry is one TCR beta chain. Its antigen is as yet unknown. V lost 5 bases and J lost 11; bases outside the gene matches: 18. Germline CDR1 and CDR2: SGHTS and YDEGEE. CDR3 length: 15 residues. This sample was included in a study of shared clonotypes between healthy human individuals. Points from the study as a whole: It was the few donors that limited the genetic and exposure-history diversity represented. Some naive CD4 clonotypes, 4.5% to 5.5%, turned up in common across several donors.

It was at deep level that the assay was run. Method: immunoSEQ multiplex PCR; TCRdb's copy keeps in-frame clones and lacks some. The data hold 2.3 million or so clones, with over 85% observed a single time. This TCR came from a young man in good health. Some clones in this sample may be carry-over from other donors' samples. Sequenced material: naive CD4+ T cells from PBMCs. Subset noted: CD45RA+ positively selected. The chain carries TRBV5-8 and TRBJ1-1; 7 bases are shared with TRBD1. The CDR3 reads CASRTRTGGPPKAFF. The CDR3 DNA sequence: TGTGCCAGCAGAACAAGGACAGGTGGCCCCCCGAAGGCTTTCTTT. The full variable domain, with the rest looked up from reference TRBV5-8 and TRBJ1-1, is EAGVTQSPTHLIKTRGQQATLRCSPISGHTSVYWYQQALGLGLQFLLWYDEGEERNRGNFPPRFSGRQFPNYSSELNVNALELEDSALYLCASRTRTGGPPKAFFGQGTRLTVV.